What follows are 11 T cell receptor beta chains derived from one specimen sequenced in a study of blood T cell repertoires in COVID-19. Profiled with immunoSEQ multiplex PCR; TCRdb holds only in-frame clones, not every one. Of under 150,000 clones listed, 65% to 85% are singletons. Sequenced: PBMCs or T cells enriched from blood (not recorded which). The receptor set was obtained from a woman in her forties or fifties who had been exposed to COVID-19.

The chain links TRBV6-5 to TRBJ2-3, with 9 bases lining up with TRBD1. CDR1 and CDR2 from the germline V gene are MNHEY and SVGAGI. The trim removed 4 bases at V and 6 bases at J, leaving 11 bases unmatched. This CDR3 is built from 16 residues. CDR3 bases: TGTGCCAGCAGTTCCCGGACAGGGGTGCTTGCTGATACGCAGTATTTT. Translating gives CASSSRTGVLADTQYF.

V gene TRBV11-2 combines with J gene TRBJ2-1; D is ambiguous. The CDR3 spans 14 residues. The germline gives CDR1 SGHAT, CDR2 FQNNGV. Trimming removed 6 bases from V and 5 bases from J, with 14 bases in between. CDR3 sequence: CASRGLSRHNEQFF. The CDR3 DNA reads as TGTGCCAGCAGGGGCCTGAGCCGACACAATGAGCAGTTCTTC.

CDR3 residues: CASSSARRGAGGYTF. For the CDR3, the DNA is TGTGCCAGCAGCTCCGCTAGGAGGGGCGCGGGTGGCTACACCTTC. The chain carries TRBV7-6 and TRBJ1-2; perhaps TRBD1 as D (5 bases). The CDR3 is 15 residues long. Germline V gives CDR1 SGHVS, CDR2 FNYEAQ. The V and J ends lost 4 bases and 7 bases respectively, with 19 bases between them. The entire variable domain, with the rest obtained from reference TRBV7-6 and TRBJ1-2, is as follows: GAGVSQSPRYKVTKRGQDVALRCDPISGHVSLYWYRQALGQGPEFLTYFNYEAQQDKSGLPNDRFSAERPEGSISTLTIQRTEQRDSAMYRCASSSARRGAGGYTFGSGTRLTVV.

The chain uses TRBV19 and TRBJ1-2, with unresolved D. Germline CDR1 and CDR2: LNHDA and SQIVND (reference sequence). V lost 3 bases and J 5 bases, leaving 13 bases between the germline ends. The CDR3 extends over 14 amino acids. In DNA, the CDR3 is TGTGCCAGTAGTATGGCGGTGGTAAGATATGGCTACACCTTC. Its protein product is CASSMAVVRYGYTF.

The chain links TRBV2 to TRBJ2-1; possible D gene TRBD2, 5 bases. There are 16 residues in the CDR3. The V gene lost 8 bases and the J gene lost 0 bases, with 17 bases spanning the gap. The germline gives CDR1 SNHLY, CDR2 FYNNEI. The CDR3 bases are TGTGCCAGCTCCTCCCCCCTAGCCAGCTCCTACAATGAGCAGTTCTTC. Residues: CASSSPLASSYNEQFF.

This clone was counted only a few times. CDR3 DNA: TGTGCCAGCAGCTCTGGCGTGGTAGCGGGAGATACGCAGTATTTT. The encoded protein is CASSSGVVAGDTQYF. The genes are TRBV5-4 and TRBJ2-3; 7 bases are a match to TRBD2. With 3 bases clipped from V and 5 bases from J, the junction kept 9 bases outside the gene matches. The length of the CDR3 is 15 residues. Germline V gene sequence: CDR1 SGHNT, CDR2 YYREEE (reference sequence). Together with reference TRBV5-4 and TRBJ2-3, the CDR3 gives the full variable domain: ETGVTQSPTHLIKTRGQQVTLRCSSQSGHNTVSWYQQALGQGPQFIFQYYREEENGRGNFPPRFSGLQFPNYSSELNVNALELDDSALYLCASSSGVVAGDTQYFGPGTRLTVL.

The chain has TRBV27 and TRBJ1-1; 7 bases map to TRBD1. V dropped 2 bases and J dropped 0; count of bases not matched to a gene: 0. The CDR3 has 14 amino acids. Germline CDR1 and CDR2: MNHEY and SMNVEV (reference sequence). The CDR3 spells CASSLQGVNTEAFF. CDR3 nucleotides: TGTGCCAGCAGTTTACAGGGGGTGAACACTGAAGCTTTCTTT.

This chain connects TRBV14 to TRBJ2-7, with 7 bases identical to TRBD1. V lost 8 bases and J lost 7; bases outside the gene matches: 5. The CDR3 contains 11 residues. Germline CDR1 reads SGHDN; CDR2 reads FVKESK. The CDR3 is CASGPGGEQYF. The CDR3, as DNA: TGTGCCAGCGGGCCAGGGGGAGAGCAGTACTTC.

For the CDR3, the DNA is TGTGCCAGCCAGGGGGGCGCCTCCTACAATGAGCAGTTCTTC. Amino acid sequence: CASQGGASYNEQFF. The chain recombines TRBV7-2 with TRBJ2-1; D may be TRBD1 (7 bases). The V end was cut by 8 bases, the J end by 0 bases, with 11 bases between. The CDR3 is 14 amino acids. Germline V gene data show CDR1 as SGHTA and CDR2 as FQGNSA.

This sequence joins TRBV10-3 and TRBJ1-3, with unresolved D. Germline V lookup: CDR1 ENHRY, CDR2 SYGVKD. This CDR3 comprises 11 residues. The V end was cut by 11 bases, the J end by 5 bases, with 10 bases between. The CDR3 region has the DNA TGTGCCGTCGGGGTTCGAAACACCATATATTTT. Its translation: CAVGVRNTIYF.

This chain uses TRBV6-5 with TRBJ2-3; 11 bases are a match to TRBD2. This CDR3 region has 15 residues. Germline V CDR1 and CDR2: MNHEY, SVGAGI. V gave up 7 bases and J gave up 4 bases; unmatched junction bases: 7. The CDR3 nucleotides are TGTGCCAGCACGGACATAGCGGGGGGGCCAGATACGCAGTATTTT. It translates to CASTDIAGGPDTQYF.